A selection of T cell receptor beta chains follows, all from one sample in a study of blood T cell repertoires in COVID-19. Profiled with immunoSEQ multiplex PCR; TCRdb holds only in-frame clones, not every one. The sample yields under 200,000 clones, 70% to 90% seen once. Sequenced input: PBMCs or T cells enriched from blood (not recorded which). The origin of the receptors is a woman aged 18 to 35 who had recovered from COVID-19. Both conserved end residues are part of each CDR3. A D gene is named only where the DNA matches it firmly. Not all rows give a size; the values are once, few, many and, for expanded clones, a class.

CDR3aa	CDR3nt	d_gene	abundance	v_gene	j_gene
CASSLGTHRYYEQYF	TGTGCCAGCAGCTTAGGGACACATCGGTACTACGAGCAGTACTTC	.	.	TRBV11-2	TRBJ2-7
CASSHGTGAEAFF	TGCGCCAGCAGCCACGGGACAGGGGCTGAAGCTTTCTTT	TRBD1	once	TRBV5-1	TRBJ1-1
CASSNQGSMNTEAFF	TGTGCCAGCAGCAATCAGGGGTCCATGAACACTGAAGCTTTCTTT	.	.	TRBV11-2	TRBJ1-1
CASSQGSNGRLQNEQFF	TGCGCCAGCAGCCAAGGGAGTAACGGGAGATTACAGAATGAGCAGTTCTTC	.	.	TRBV4-3	TRBJ2-1
CASSLGVSYNEQFF	TGCGCCAGCAGCTTGGGAGTCTCCTACAATGAGCAGTTCTTC	.	.	TRBV5-1	TRBJ2-1
CASSFHAGRGAEAFF	TGTGCCAGCAGCTTCCATGCAGGGAGGGGCGCTGAAGCTTTCTTT	.	.	TRBV14	TRBJ1-1
CASTPIGGIHGYTF	TGCGCCAGCACCCCCATCGGAGGGATTCATGGCTACACCTTC	.	.	TRBV5-1	TRBJ1-2
CASSFTGTGELFF	TGCGCCAGCAGCTTTACCGGCACCGGGGAGCTGTTTTTT	.	once	TRBV5-1	TRBJ2-2
CASSQDRTSGSEQFF	TGCGCCAGCAGCCAAGATAGGACTAGCGGGAGTGAGCAGTTCTTC	TRBD2	.	TRBV4-1	TRBJ2-1
CASRPGTGSYEQYF	TGCGCCAGCAGGCCGGGGACAGGGTCCTACGAGCAGTACTTC	TRBD1	.	TRBV5-1	TRBJ2-7
CASSDRLAGPYEQYF	TGTGCCAGCAGTGATCGGCTAGCGGGACCCTACGAGCAGTACTTC	TRBD2	once	TRBV6-1	TRBJ2-7
CASSVGGEMKQFF	TGTGCCAGCAGTGTCGGAGGGGAAATGAAGCAGTTCTTC	.	.	TRBV2	TRBJ2-1
CASSTGGGGEGGELFF	TGTGCCAGCAGTACCGGAGGAGGGGGCGAGGGCGGGGAGCTGTTTTTT	.	.	TRBV21-1	TRBJ2-2
CASSLSLAGVNEQFF	TGTGCCAGCAGTTTATCCCTAGCGGGGGTCAATGAGCAGTTCTTC	TRBD2	.	TRBV27	TRBJ2-1
CASSANKDRNTGELFF	TGTGCCAGCAGCGCTAACAAGGACAGGAACACCGGGGAGCTGTTTTTT	.	.	TRBV9	TRBJ2-2
CASSQLQGPETQYF	TGCGCCAGCAGTCAATTACAGGGGCCAGAGACCCAGTACTTC	TRBD1	.	TRBV4-1	TRBJ2-5
CASSSLTSGSGPDTQYF	TGTGCCAGCAGTTCCCTGACTAGCGGGAGTGGTCCAGATACGCAGTATTTT	TRBD2	.	TRBV28	TRBJ2-3
CATSRDVGGGNIQYF	TGTGCCACCAGCAGAGATGTGGGGGGAGGGAACATTCAGTACTTC	TRBD2	once	TRBV15	TRBJ2-4
CASSPIGGLNTEAFF	TGTGCCAGCAGCCCGATAGGGGGTCTGAACACTGAAGCTTTCTTT	.	.	TRBV5-6	TRBJ1-1
CASSLAGFGGQYF	TGTGCCAGCAGTTTGGCAGGCTTCGGGGGGCAGTACTTC	.	.	TRBV28	TRBJ2-7
CASSCLTEDRGMNTEAFF	TGTGCCAGCAGCTGCCTCACAGAGGACAGGGGGATGAACACTGAAGCTTTCTTT	.	.	TRBV12-1	TRBJ1-1
CASSLTSGYPSYNEQFF	TGTGCCAGCAGCCTGACTAGCGGGTACCCCTCCTACAATGAGCAGTTCTTC	TRBD2	.	TRBV13	TRBJ2-1
CASSQAGVGDTQYF	TGCGCCAGCAGCCAAGCAGGTGTGGGAGATACGCAGTATTTT	.	.	TRBV4-3	TRBJ2-3
CASSLGGYGYTF	TGTGCCAGCAGCTTGGGGGGCTATGGCTACACCTTC	.	once	TRBV7-9	TRBJ1-2
CASTGDRAHSYEQYF	TGTGCCAGCACCGGGGACAGAGCACACTCCTACGAGCAGTACTTC	TRBD1	.	TRBV11-1	TRBJ2-7
CASSLGAGTGYTF	TGTGCCAGCAGCTTGGGTGCGGGGACCGGCTACACCTTC	.	.	TRBV5-6	TRBJ1-2
CATSDPITGTDTQYF	TGTGCCACCAGTGATCCAATTACTGGCACAGATACGCAGTATTTT	.	once	TRBV24-1	TRBJ2-3
CASSRTNSPLHF	TGTGCCAGCAGCCGAACAAATTCACCCCTCCACTTT	.	.	TRBV27	TRBJ1-6
CASSPPSSYNEQFF	TGTGCCAGCAGTCCCCCGAGCTCCTACAATGAGCAGTTCTTC	.	.	TRBV28	TRBJ2-1
CASRASGRGTDTQYF	TGTGCCAGTAGGGCTAGCGGGAGGGGGACAGATACGCAGTATTTT	TRBD2	.	TRBV19	TRBJ2-3
CASKSGTPWNEQFF	TGTGCCAGCAAGAGCGGGACCCCTTGGAATGAGCAGTTCTTC	TRBD2	once	TRBV27	TRBJ2-1
CASSLLRGTEAFF	TGTGCCAGCAGTTTACTCCGGGGCACTGAAGCTTTCTTT	.	few	TRBV12-3/TRBV12-4	TRBJ1-1
CASSGTGTAYGYTF	TGTGCCAGCAGTGGAACCGGGACTGCCTATGGCTACACCTTC	.	.	TRBV25-1	TRBJ1-2
CASSLETGLRNIQYF	TGTGCCAGCAGCTTGGAGACAGGGCTTAGAAACATTCAGTACTTC	TRBD1	.	TRBV5-4	TRBJ2-4
CASSQYSSYEQYF	TGTGCCAGCAGCCAATACAGCTCCTACGAGCAGTACTTC	.	few	TRBV3-1/TRBV3-2	TRBJ2-7
CASSVGIGYTF	TGTGCCAGCAGTGTCGGGATTGGCTACACCTTC	.	few	TRBV2	TRBJ1-2
CSARQNLEAFF	TGCAGTGCTAGACAGAACCTTGAAGCTTTCTTT	.	once	TRBV20-1	TRBJ1-1
CASSHLDRVVYNEQFF	TGTGCCAGCAGCCATCTAGACAGGGTAGTCTACAATGAGCAGTTCTTC	TRBD1	.	TRBV14	TRBJ2-1